Following are 15 T cell receptor beta chains from one sample sequenced in a study of blood T cell repertoires in COVID-19. Libraries were prepared by immunoSEQ multiplex PCR; TCRdb keeps only in-frame clonotypes and omits some of them. This sample has fewer than 350,000 clones, with 81% found just once. The sequencing sample was made of peripheral blood. Receptors were obtained from a woman aged 60-75 years with active or convalescent COVID-19.

Only a few counts were recorded for this clone. The rearrangement links TRBV12-3 or TRBV12-4 to TRBJ2-7, with 7 nucleotides matching TRBD1. J gave up 6 bases and V 5 bases, and 7 bases lay outside the gene matches. This CDR3 region has 13 residues. The CDR3 DNA follows: TGTGCCAGCAGTGCCCTGACAGGGACCGAGCAGTACTTC. Amino acid sequence: CASSALTGTEQYF.

This sequence joins TRBV12-5 and TRBJ1-5; no firm D call. V was shortened by 2 bases and J by 0 bases, with 11 bases between the two germline ends. The CDR3 totals 16 residues. Per the germline V gene, CDR1 is LGHNT and CDR2 is FRNRAP. The CDR3 loop reads CASGLYGQDSNQPQHF. The CDR3 DNA reads as TGTGCTAGTGGTTTGTACGGCCAGGATAGCAATCAGCCCCAGCATTTT. The whole variable domain, remainder taken from reference TRBV12-5 and TRBJ1-5, is DARVTQTPRHKVTEMGQEVTMRCQPILGHNTVFWYRQTMMQGLELLAYFRNRAPLDDSGMPKDRFSAEMPDATLATLKIQPSEPRDSAVYFCASGLYGQDSNQPQHFGDGTRLSIL.

This chain links TRBV7-2 with TRBJ2-1, with D possibly matching TRBD2 (5 bases). Between the trimmed V and J ends, which lost 1 base and 4 bases, there was a span of 14 bases. The V gene's germline CDR1 is SGHTA and CDR2 FQGNSA. This CDR3 has 16 residues. CDR3 nucleotides: TGTGCCAGCAGCTTAGAAGCTAGCCCACCTTACAATGAGCAGTTCTTC. Amino acid sequence: CASSLEASPPYNEQFF.

The J gene is TRBJ2-5, the V gene TRBV11-2, with 7 bases aligning to TRBD1. J was trimmed by 3 bases and V by 4 bases; bases with no gene match: 5. CDR1 is SGHAT, CDR2 FQNNGV, per germline. CDR3 length equals 14 residues. The CDR3 DNA reads as TGTGCCAGCAGCTACTACGGGACAGAAGAGACCCAGTACTTC. The encoded protein is CASSYYGTEETQYF.

This chain links TRBV7-9 with TRBJ1-2, with 12 bases lining up with TRBD1. Germline V gene lookup returns CDR1 SEHNR and CDR2 FQNEAQ (reference sequence). The junction had 14 bases not matched to a gene; V was cut back by 5 bases and J by 7 bases. The CDR3 totals 17 residues. The CDR3 loop is CASSPGGQGAIGSGYTF. In DNA, the CDR3 is TGTGCCAGCAGCCCCGGGGGACAGGGGGCTATTGGCAGTGGCTACACCTTC. Full variable domain (rest looked up from reference TRBV7-9 and TRBJ1-2): DTGVSQNPRHKITKRGQNVTFRCDPISEHNRLYWYRQTLGQGPEFLTYFQNEAQLEKSRLLSDRFSAERPKGSFSTLEIQRTEQGDSAMYLCASSPGGQGAIGSGYTFGSGTRLTVV.

The rearrangement joins TRBV29-1 to TRBJ2-7, with 10 bases lining up with TRBD1. V shed 4 bases, J shed 3 bases, and the junction held 6 bases outside the gene matches. The CDR3 sequence is 14 residues long. CDR1 and CDR2 from the germline V gene are SQVTM and ANQGSEA. For the CDR3, the DNA is TGCAGCGTTGGACCGGGACAGGGGAACTACGAGCAGTACTTC. Amino acids: CSVGPGQGNYEQYF.

This chain connects TRBV7-8 to TRBJ1-1; D call uncertain. V was shortened by 4 bases and J by 1 base, with 10 bases between the two germline ends. Germline CDR1 reads SGHVS; CDR2 reads FQNEAQ. This CDR3 spans 14 amino acids. The DNA of the CDR3 is TGTGCCAGCAGCTGGCAGGATTCGAACACTGAAGCTTTCTTT. Its translation is CASSWQDSNTEAFF. Looking up the rest from reference TRBV7-8 and TRBJ1-1 gives the full variable domain: GAGVSQSPRYKVAKRGQDVALRCDPISGHVSLFWYQQALGQGPEFLTYFQNEAQLDKSGLPSDRFFAERPEGSVSTLKIQRTQQEDSAVYLCASSWQDSNTEAFFGQGTRLTVV.

The V call is TRBV3-1 (or the pseudogene TRBV3-2), the J call TRBJ2-3, with D unresolved. The CDR3 consists of 15 residues. Trimming removed 4 bases from V and 4 bases from J, with 15 bases in between. Germline V gives CDR1 LGHDT, CDR2 YNNKEL (reference sequence). CDR3 loop: CASSPNLAPADTQYF. The DNA of the CDR3 is TGTGCCAGCAGCCCAAATTTAGCTCCGGCAGATACGCAGTATTTT.

This clone has only a few counts. The genes are TRBV6-5 and TRBJ1-1; maybe TRBD1 (5 bases). The CDR3 length is 13 residues. Germline CDR1 reads MNHEY; CDR2 reads SVGAGI. V was shortened by 2 bases and J by 6 bases, with 10 bases between the two germline ends. CDR3 region: CASSYRAGPEAFF. CDR3 sequence (DNA): TGTGCCAGCAGTTACCGGGCAGGGCCTGAAGCTTTCTTT.

The J gene is TRBJ1-4, the V gene TRBV14; no firm D call. Trimming took off 0 bases at V and 7 bases at J, with 9 bases between the two ends. The germline V gene has CDR1 SGHDN and CDR2 FVKESK. The CDR3 extends over 14 amino acids. In DNA, the CDR3 is TGTGCCAGCAGCCAAGAAACCCACTCTGAAAAACTGTTTTTT. The encoded protein is CASSQETHSEKLFF.

J is TRBJ1-5 and V is TRBV7-9; 7 bases are shared with TRBD1. Germline V gene data show CDR1 as SEHNR and CDR2 as FQNEAQ (reference sequence). With V trimmed by 5 bases and J by 6 bases, 4 bases remained unmatched. This CDR3 has 13 residues. As DNA, the CDR3 is TGTGCCAGCAGCCCCACAGGGGTTCAGCCCCAGCATTTT. Protein sequence: CASSPTGVQPQHF. The whole variable domain, remainder taken from reference TRBV7-9 and TRBJ1-5, is DTGVSQNPRHKITKRGQNVTFRCDPISEHNRLYWYRQTLGQGPEFLTYFQNEAQLEKSRLLSDRFSAERPKGSFSTLEIQRTEQGDSAMYLCASSPTGVQPQHFGDGTRLSIL.

The gene calls are TRBV10-3 and TRBJ2-5, with TRBD2 as a possible D gene (6 bases). CDR1 and CDR2 from the germline V gene are ENHRY and SYGVKD. Between the trimmed V and J ends, which lost 1 base and 4 bases, there was a span of 7 bases. The length of the CDR3 is 13 residues. As DNA, the CDR3 is TGTGCCATCAGTGAGTTGGGAGGAGAGACCCAGTACTTC. It specifies CAISELGGETQYF.

V is TRBV2 and J is TRBJ2-7, with D unresolved. Germline CDR1 and CDR2: SNHLY and FYNNEI. V was cut by 5 bases and J by 4 bases, with 6 bases left in between. CDR3 length equals 11 residues. The CDR3 is CASSTEYEQYF. Here the CDR3 DNA reads TGTGCCAGCAGTACAGAATACGAGCAGTACTTC.

The V and J genes are TRBV5-5 and TRBJ2-5; D possibly corresponds to TRBD2 (6 bases). CDR1 is SGHKS, CDR2 YYEKEE, per germline (reference sequence). Trimming took off 0 bases at V and 7 bases at J, with 16 bases between the two ends. The CDR3 length is 15 residues. CDR3 loop: CASSLGGTRTRTQYF. As DNA, the CDR3 is TGTGCCAGCAGCTTGGGGGGGACTCGAACTCGGACCCAGTACTTC.

The V gene is TRBV7-6, the J gene TRBJ1-2; 8 nucleotides align to TRBD1. The CDR3 is 14 residues long. Unmatched junction bases numbered 5, after V lost 1 base and J lost 7 bases. Germline CDR1 is SGHVS and CDR2 is FNYEAQ. The CDR3: CASSLEPGQVGYTF. CDR3 nucleotide sequence: TGTGCCAGCAGCTTAGAGCCGGGACAGGTTGGCTACACCTTC.